There are a few counts of the clone carrying this T cell receptor beta chain. This record comes from a study of tumor and adjacent non-tumor tissue in lung cancer. The template was RNA from unsorted bulk tissue. Three rounds of nested PCR, following a modified ARM-PCR protocol, produced the TCRbeta library. TCRdb itself ran the multiplex PCR reads through MiXCR, one entry per CDR3 protein. The repertoire consists of 110,000 or so distinct CDR3 sequences, with roughly 74% occurring once and the leading ten covering about 39%. In germline, CDR1 is MDHEN, CDR2 SYDVKM. The CDR3 extends over 16 amino acids. V was pared by 4 bases and J by 1 base, with 16 bases between.

The chain links TRBV28 to TRBJ2-5; D is perhaps TRBD1 (5 bases). The sample taken for sequencing was lung tumor tissue. The source is a woman between 55 and 75 years old with non-small cell lung cancer. The CDR3 DNA is TGTGCCAGCAGTTCCCCTGTCACAGGATCCCAAGAGACCCAGTACTTC. This codes for CASSSPVTGSQETQYF.